What follows is one T cell receptor beta chain and its context. How the authors handled the data: Researchers report that nucleated cell counts were estimated from reference gene primer amplification. Method: immunoSEQ multiplex PCR; TCRdb's copy keeps in-frame clones and lacks some. D and trimming were read from the DNA, whereas the V and J calls and clone size are those reported in that table. This sample has about 220,000 clones, with 82% found just once. The CDR3 runs to 13 residues. The germline V gene has CDR1 SGHDN and CDR2 FVKESK. V lost 2 bases to trimming and J lost 8 bases, with 12 bases between them. This sample stems from a study of blood T cell repertoires in COVID-19. In the study overall: Spain, Italy and the United States supplied samples that represented acute and convalescent COVID-19. T cells, B-cell-depleted T cells, or PBMCs provided the cDNA or gDNA that served as material.

This clonotype was sampled from a woman between 70 and 85 years old with acute or convalescent COVID-19. Sequencing was carried out using peripheral blood. The gene calls are TRBV14 and TRBJ1-2; a weak D match, TRBD1 (5 bases). In DNA, the CDR3 is TGTGCCAGCAGCCAATTTGTCGGGGGGGGCTACACCTTC. Protein: CASSQFVGGGYTF. Filled out from reference TRBV14 and TRBJ1-2, the complete variable domain reads EAGVTQFPSHSVIEKGQTVTLRCDPISGHDNLYWYRRVMGKEIKFLLHFVKESKQDESGMPNNRFLAERTGGTYSTLKVQPAELEDSGVYFCASSQFVGGGYTFGSGTRLTVV.